The present entry profiles one T cell receptor (beta chain) with its context. Antigen unknown. The data were taken from a study of T cells in Graves' hyperthyroidism and ophthalmopathy. The TCR beta CDR3 regions underwent amplification using RNA transcripts as the source. The HTBI primer set served for first-round RT-PCR of the TCR CDR3. A single record per CDR3 protein comes from TCRdb applying MiXCR to the multiplex PCR reads. The repertoire holds roughly 660,000 distinct CDR3 sequences, 17% seen once, with 15% to 19% in the top ten. Study-level points and caveats: In the analysis, a 13 V-J model separated ophthalmopathy from stable hyperthyroidism.

It was considered stable Graves' hyperthyroidism when ophthalmopathy did not progress within 18 months. Each diagnosis drew on symptoms, thyroxine, TRAb, thyroid ultrasound and orbital computed tomography findings. This sample holds PBMCs from 9.5 to 10 ml fresh peripheral blood. Germline V gene sequence: CDR1 SGHNT, CDR2 YENEEA. Trimming removed 5 bases from V and 4 bases from J; junction bases left unmatched: 10. CDR3 length: 15 residues. The source of this sequence is a man aged 50-60 years with Graves' hyperthyroidism. The sequencing input was blood. The chain recombines TRBV11-3 with TRBJ2-7, with TRBD2 matching 8 bases. The CDR3 region is CASSPGVAGTYEQYF. The CDR3 DNA reads as TGTGCCAGCAGCCCCGGAGTAGCGGGAACGTACGAGCAGTACTTC. Full variable domain (remainder filled in from reference TRBV11-3 and TRBJ2-7): EAGVVQSPRYKIIEKKQPVAFWCNPISGHNTLYWYLQNLGQGPELLIRYENEEAVDDSQLPKDRFSAERLKGVDSTLKIQPAELGDSAVYLCASSPGVAGTYEQYFGPGTRLTVT.